These T cell receptor beta chains were read from a single sample in a study of T cells in Graves' hyperthyroidism and ophthalmopathy. A single record per CDR3 protein comes from TCRdb applying MiXCR to the multiplex PCR reads. The sample contains about 840,000 distinct CDR3 sequences, 35% to 45% of which appear only once. The sequencing sample was made of blood. These receptor sequences come from a man between 18 and 35 years old with Graves' hyperthyroidism. Each CDR3 is given with its conserved first and last residue. The D gene is left open where the match is weak. Size values are once, few and many counts, or a class for expanded clones, and some rows have none.

v_gene: TRBV7-9
d_gene: -
abundance: many
j_gene: TRBJ1-3
CDR3aa: CAGTRDPGNTIYF
CDR3nt: TGTGCCGGCACTAGGGACCCTGGAAACACCATATATTTT

v_gene: TRBV5-6
d_gene: -
abundance: few
j_gene: TRBJ2-7
CDR3aa: CASSGDLLTYEQYF
CDR3nt: TGTGCCAGCAGCGGGGACCTATTAACCTACGAGCAGTACTTC

v_gene: TRBV20-1
d_gene: -
abundance: many
j_gene: TRBJ1-1
CDR3aa: CSATTENTEAFF
CDR3nt: TGCAGTGCTACGACAGAGAACACTGAAGCTTTCTTT

v_gene: TRBV5-4
d_gene: -
abundance: few
j_gene: TRBJ2-7
CDR3aa: CASSFRGYALYEQYF
CDR3nt: TGTGCCAGCAGCTTCCGAGGTTACGCCCTTTACGAGCAGTACTTC

v_gene: TRBV20-1
d_gene: -
abundance: few
j_gene: TRBJ2-7
CDR3aa: CSARPSKSGEQYF
CDR3nt: TGCAGTGCTAGACCGTCCAAGAGCGGCGAGCAGTACTTC

v_gene: TRBV7-9
d_gene: -
abundance: many
j_gene: TRBJ1-1
CDR3aa: CASSEGGRATEAFF
CDR3nt: TGTGCCAGTTCGGAGGGGGGGCGAGCCACTGAAGCTTTCTTT

v_gene: TRBV20-1
d_gene: TRBD2
abundance: -
j_gene: TRBJ2-4
CDR3aa: CSASAPGRGGNIQYF
CDR3nt: TGCAGTGCTAGCGCCCCGGGACGGGGGGGAAACATTCAGTACTTC

v_gene: TRBV20-1
d_gene: TRBD1
abundance: many
j_gene: TRBJ1-6
CDR3aa: CSASLTGTGGSPLHF
CDR3nt: TGCAGTGCTAGCCTCACCGGGACAGGCGGTTCACCCCTCCACTTT

v_gene: TRBV10-3
d_gene: -
abundance: many
j_gene: TRBJ1-1
CDR3aa: CAISGKQNTEAFF
CDR3nt: TGTGCCATCAGTGGGAAACAGAACACTGAAGCTTTCTTT

v_gene: TRBV15
d_gene: -
abundance: -
j_gene: TRBJ1-6
CDR3aa: CATSNQGTYNSPLHF
CDR3nt: TGTGCCACCAGCAACCAGGGAACCTATAATTCACCCCTCCACTTT

v_gene: TRBV6-5
d_gene: -
abundance: few
j_gene: TRBJ1-6
CDR3aa: CASSEWGDYNSPLHF
CDR3nt: TGTGCCAGCAGTGAGTGGGGGGATTATAATTCACCCCTCCACTTT

v_gene: TRBV20-1
d_gene: -
abundance: -
j_gene: TRBJ2-7
CDR3aa: CSARNLAYEQYF
CDR3nt: TGCAGTGCTAGGAATTTAGCCTACGAGCAGTACTTC

v_gene: TRBV10-3
d_gene: -
abundance: many
j_gene: TRBJ1-1
CDR3aa: CAISNTGTSNTEAFF
CDR3nt: TGTGCCATCAGTAATACCGGGACATCAAACACTGAAGCTTTCTTT

v_gene: TRBV25-1
d_gene: TRBD1
abundance: -
j_gene: TRBJ2-7
CDR3aa: CASSLTGAVYEQYF
CDR3nt: TGTGCCAGCAGCCTCACAGGGGCCGTGTACGAGCAGTACTTC

v_gene: TRBV7-6
d_gene: -
abundance: -
j_gene: TRBJ1-1
CDR3aa: CASSPPYNGEAFF
CDR3nt: TGTGCCAGCAGTCCTCCGTATAACGGTGAAGCTTTCTTT

v_gene: TRBV2
d_gene: -
abundance: many
j_gene: TRBJ1-1
CDR3aa: CASSSGRGRAFF
CDR3nt: TGTGCCAGCAGTTCAGGGCGGGGGAGAGCTTTCTTT

v_gene: TRBV12-3/TRBV12-4
d_gene: -
abundance: few
j_gene: TRBJ1-6
CDR3aa: CASSFGGPYNSPLHF
CDR3nt: TGTGCCAGCAGTTTTGGCGGGCCATATAATTCACCCCTCCACTTT

v_gene: TRBV28
d_gene: -
abundance: -
j_gene: TRBJ1-1
CDR3aa: CASNGADLKNTEAFF
CDR3nt: TGTGCCAGCAACGGGGCCGATCTGAAGAACACTGAAGCTTTCTTT

v_gene: TRBV15
d_gene: TRBD1
abundance: -
j_gene: TRBJ1-1
CDR3aa: CATSRDAGTGVAFF
CDR3nt: TGTGCCACCAGCAGAGATGCTGGGACAGGGGTAGCTTTCTTT

v_gene: TRBV5-1
d_gene: -
abundance: -
j_gene: TRBJ2-2
CDR3aa: CAINRQGELFF
CDR3nt: TGCGCCATCAACCGTCAGGGGGAGCTGTTTTTT

v_gene: TRBV19
d_gene: TRBD1
abundance: once
j_gene: TRBJ2-7
CDR3aa: CASSLVDRDEQYF
CDR3nt: TGTGCCAGTAGTCTAGTAGACAGGGACGAGCAGTACTTC

v_gene: TRBV7-9
d_gene: TRBD1
abundance: few
j_gene: TRBJ1-2
CDR3aa: CASSSRDRANYGYTF
CDR3nt: TGTGCCAGCAGCTCCCGGGACAGGGCTAACTATGGCTACACCTTC

v_gene: TRBV10-3
d_gene: TRBD2
abundance: -
j_gene: TRBJ2-5
CDR3aa: CAINDARGEETQHF
CDR3nt: TGTGCCATCAATGATGCACGGGGGGAAGAGACCCAGCACTTC

v_gene: TRBV12-3/TRBV12-4
d_gene: -
abundance: -
j_gene: TRBJ1-5
CDR3aa: CASSPFHSNQPQHF
CDR3nt: TGTGCCAGCAGCCCTTTCCATAGCAATCAGCCCCAGCATTTT

v_gene: TRBV6-5
d_gene: TRBD2
abundance: -
j_gene: TRBJ2-7
CDR3aa: CASSYSSGGGGEQYF
CDR3nt: TGTGCCAGCAGTTACTCGAGCGGGGGTGGGGGCGAGCAGTACTTC

v_gene: TRBV29-1
d_gene: -
abundance: -
j_gene: TRBJ2-5
CDR3aa: CSPDLETQYF
CDR3nt: TGCAGCCCTGACCTAGAGACCCAGTACTTC

v_gene: TRBV7-2
d_gene: -
abundance: -
j_gene: TRBJ2-6
CDR3aa: CARRGNSSGANVLTF
CDR3nt: TGTGCCCGCAGGGGAAACAGCTCTGGGGCCAACGTCCTGACTTTC

v_gene: TRBV28
d_gene: TRBD1
abundance: -
j_gene: TRBJ1-6
CDR3aa: CASSGQGAGDSPLHF
CDR3nt: TGTGCCAGCAGTGGACAGGGGGCGGGAGATTCACCCCTCCACTTT

v_gene: TRBV7-9
d_gene: -
abundance: -
j_gene: TRBJ1-1
CDR3aa: CATHGGNTEAFF
CDR3nt: TGTGCCACCCACGGGGGGAACACTGAAGCTTTCTTT

v_gene: TRBV6-2/TRBV6-3
d_gene: TRBD2
abundance: few
j_gene: TRBJ2-7
CDR3aa: CASSYVREGLEQYF
CDR3nt: TGTGCCAGCAGTTACGTGCGGGAGGGGCTCGAGCAGTACTTC

v_gene: TRBV12-3/TRBV12-4
d_gene: TRBD1
abundance: -
j_gene: TRBJ1-1
CDR3aa: CASSWGQPNTEAFF
CDR3nt: TGTGCCAGCAGCTGGGGACAGCCGAACACTGAAGCTTTCTTT

v_gene: TRBV24-1
d_gene: -
abundance: -
j_gene: TRBJ1-1
CDR3aa: CASSLIGEGNEAFF
CDR3nt: TGTGCCAGCAGCTTAATAGGAGAAGGAAATGAAGCTTTCTTT

v_gene: TRBV7-9
d_gene: -
abundance: many
j_gene: TRBJ2-7
CDR3aa: CASSIPTGGYEQYF
CDR3nt: TGTGCCAGCAGCATTCCTACGGGTGGGTACGAGCAGTACTTC

v_gene: TRBV11-1
d_gene: -
abundance: few
j_gene: TRBJ1-2
CDR3aa: CASSFRGESYGYTF
CDR3nt: TGTGCCAGCAGCTTTCGTGGAGAGAGCTATGGCTACACCTTC

v_gene: TRBV12-3/TRBV12-4
d_gene: -
abundance: few
j_gene: TRBJ2-7
CDR3aa: CASSPSSDSYEQYF
CDR3nt: TGTGCCAGCAGTCCCTCTAGCGACTCCTACGAGCAGTACTTC

v_gene: TRBV4-1
d_gene: -
abundance: many
j_gene: TRBJ2-7
CDR3aa: CASSQGATYEQYF
CDR3nt: TGCGCCAGCAGCCAAGGGGCTACCTACGAGCAGTACTTC

v_gene: TRBV19
d_gene: -
abundance: many
j_gene: TRBJ1-1
CDR3aa: CASSIDRGYEAFF
CDR3nt: TGTGCCAGTAGTATAGATCGCGGCTATGAAGCTTTCTTT

v_gene: TRBV9
d_gene: -
abundance: -
j_gene: TRBJ2-7
CDR3aa: CASSAPSNEQYF
CDR3nt: TGTGCCAGCAGCGCACCTAGCAACGAGCAGTACTTC

v_gene: TRBV7-9
d_gene: -
abundance: -
j_gene: TRBJ2-2
CDR3aa: CASSLEWRAGFTGELFF
CDR3nt: TGTGCCAGCAGCTTAGAGTGGAGGGCGGGTTTCACCGGGGAGCTGTTTTTT

v_gene: TRBV11-3
d_gene: TRBD1
abundance: many
j_gene: TRBJ2-5
CDR3aa: CASSSDRGGETQYF
CDR3nt: TGTGCCAGCAGCTCGGACAGGGGAGGAGAGACCCAGTACTTC

v_gene: TRBV2
d_gene: TRBD1
abundance: -
j_gene: TRBJ1-2
CDR3aa: CASSRGTGSAKGYTF
CDR3nt: TGTGCCAGCAGTAGGGGGACAGGGTCCGCTAAGGGCTACACCTTC

v_gene: TRBV20-1
d_gene: -
abundance: -
j_gene: TRBJ2-7
CDR3aa: CSAGQLVYEQYF
CDR3nt: TGCAGTGCAGGACAGTTGGTCTACGAGCAGTACTTC

v_gene: TRBV15
d_gene: TRBD1
abundance: -
j_gene: TRBJ1-2
CDR3aa: CATSRGQGDYTF
CDR3nt: TGTGCCACCAGCAGGGGACAGGGAGACTACACCTTC

v_gene: TRBV10-3
d_gene: -
abundance: many
j_gene: TRBJ1-1
CDR3aa: CAITPRGDTEAFF
CDR3nt: TGTGCCATCACCCCCCGGGGGGACACTGAAGCTTTCTTT

v_gene: TRBV27
d_gene: -
abundance: few
j_gene: TRBJ2-5
CDR3aa: CASSGRGGYPETQYF
CDR3nt: TGTGCCAGCAGTGGTCGCGGAGGGTACCCAGAGACCCAGTACTTC

v_gene: TRBV25-1
d_gene: TRBD2
abundance: -
j_gene: TRBJ2-7
CDR3aa: CASSELSGDHEQYF
CDR3nt: TGTGCCAGCAGTGAATTGAGCGGGGATCACGAGCAGTACTTC